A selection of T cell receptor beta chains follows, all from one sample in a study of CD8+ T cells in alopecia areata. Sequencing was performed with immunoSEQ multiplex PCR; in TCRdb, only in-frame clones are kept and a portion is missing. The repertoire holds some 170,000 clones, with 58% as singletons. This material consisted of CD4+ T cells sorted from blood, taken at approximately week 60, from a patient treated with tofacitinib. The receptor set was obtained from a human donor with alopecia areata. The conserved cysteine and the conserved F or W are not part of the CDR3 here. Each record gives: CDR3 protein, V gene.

CDR3: ASRGRDYEQY; V: TRBV25-1
CDR3: AWSWAGGTGELF; V: TRBV30
CDR3: ASSARDRGEQY; V: TRBV2
CDR3: ASSAGFREQY; V: TRBV5-1
CDR3: ASSREVIYSPLH; V: TRBV6-1
CDR3: SVVWRRGGSATNTEAF; V: TRBV29-1
CDR3: SVVREGETQY; V: TRBV29-1
CDR3: ASSQDPDRGARDTIY; V: TRBV4-1
CDR3: AWNSQGVGELF; V: TRBV30
CDR3: ASSLVRGGQETQY; V: TRBV5-1
CDR3: ASSTSLNTGELF; V: TRBV19
CDR3: ATSRDQRGSF; V: TRBV15
CDR3: ASSLLRRGGTGELF; V: TRBV7-9
CDR3: ASSRDYQETQY; V: TRBV2
CDR3: ASSAQGYTEAF; V: TRBV7-2
CDR3: ASRSVSYEQY; V: TRBV6-6
CDR3: ASSFQNDGSYGYT; V: TRBV5-6
CDR3: ASSEDSYNEQF; V: TRBV2
CDR3: ASSLAGAAEEQY; V: TRBV5-1
CDR3: ASSLPASYEQY; V: TRBV5-6
CDR3: ASSVGDTTDTQY; V: TRBV9
CDR3: SGGEVGTEAF; V: TRBV29-1
CDR3: ASSEVRANYGYT; V: TRBV2
CDR3: SVVIRGTAAF; V: TRBV29-1
CDR3: SVGGVVQETQY; V: TRBV29-1
CDR3: ASSYSRQFFLA; V: TRBV6-5
CDR3: ASSQDWAQY; V: TRBV14
CDR3: ASTESGYGYT; V: TRBV5-1
CDR3: ASSPEQGGDGYT; V: TRBV11-2